This T cell receptor (beta chain) was observed in a study of blood T cell repertoires in COVID-19. The V gene's germline CDR1 is SGHVS and CDR2 FNYEAQ. The CDR3 consists of 14 residues. The ends were cut back, 0 bases at V and 5 bases at J, with 7 bases in the middle. Method: immunoSEQ multiplex PCR; TCRdb's copy keeps in-frame clones and lacks some. The sample yields about 120,000 clones, about 79% seen once. The receptor comes from a man aged 35 to 55 with active or convalescent COVID-19. Sequencing input: peripheral blood. The V call is TRBV7-6, the J call TRBJ1-4; D ambiguous. The CDR3 here is CASSLAGPNEKLFF. The CDR3 bases are TGTGCCAGCAGCTTAGCGGGCCCGAATGAAAAACTGTTTTTT.